Shown below are 22 T cell receptor beta chains from a single sample sequenced in a study of molecular identifiers for immune sequencing clone quantification. TCRdb redid the calling of the PCR reads with MiXCR, one entry per CDR3 protein. Counted here are more than 60,000 distinct CDR3 sequences, less than 20% occurring once; the ten biggest clones make up approximately 1.4%. Sequencing was performed on naive CD8+ T cells from blood, with Jurkat cell RNA spiked in. As to subset: FACS-sorted CD8+CD4-CCR7+CD45RA+ naive T cells. The source of these receptors is a human donor in good health. Some libraries in this study had Jurkat cell RNA spiked in.

This clonotype was seen ten or more times. The chain combines TRBV29-1 with TRBJ1-4; D ambiguous. The CDR3 has 13 residues. Per germline, CDR1 SQVTM and CDR2 ANQGSEA. V gave up 4 bases and J gave up 7 bases, with 13 bases separating them. The CDR3 sequence: CSVVWALSEKLFF. For the CDR3, the DNA is TGCAGCGTTGTTTGGGCGCTAAGTGAAAAACTGTTTTTT.

The chain couples TRBV30 to TRBJ1-2, with TRBD1 matching 8 bases. V lost 3 bases to trimming and J lost 5 bases; unmatched junction nucleotides: 14. This CDR3 comprises 16 residues. From germline, CDR1 is GTSNPN and CDR2 SVGIG (reference sequence). As DNA, the CDR3 is TGTGCCTGGAGGGGGGACAGGATCCGGGTGGAATATGGCTACACCTTC. Translating gives CAWRGDRIRVEYGYTF.

Many counts were recorded for this clonotype. The chain joins TRBV7-8 to TRBJ2-7; D is ambiguous. The CDR3 sequence is 13 residues long. The germline V gene has CDR1 SGHVS and CDR2 FQNEAQ. Deletions cut 5 bases from V and 6 bases from J, with 14 bases between. Here the CDR3 reads CASSPAVSPEQYF. The CDR3 DNA reads as TGTGCCAGCAGCCCCGCAGTCTCCCCCGAGCAGTACTTC.

This clonotype was observed at least ten times. The V call is TRBV4-1, the J call TRBJ2-1, with 10 bases matching TRBD2. The CDR3 is 14 amino acids. Per germline, CDR1 MGHRA and CDR2 YSYEKL. The ends lost 4 bases at V and 7 bases at J; junction bases unmatched: 4. CDR3 bases: TGCGCCAGCAGCCTCCTAGCGGGAGATAATGAGCAGTTCTTC. The encoded protein is CASSLLAGDNEQFF.

This clonotype was observed many times. The rearrangement joins TRBV19 to TRBJ1-2, with 7 positions matching TRBD1. Germline lookup yields CDR1 LNHDA and CDR2 SQIVND (reference sequence). The CDR3 loop spans 15 amino acids. J was trimmed by 4 bases and V by 5 bases; bases with no gene match: 10. CDR3 sequence (DNA): TGTGCCAGTAGTCACGGACAGGCTCCCTTCTATGGCTACACCTTC. The encoded protein is CASSHGQAPFYGYTF.

This clonotype was seen ten or more times. The CDR3 spells CASRVGQGAVGELFF. DNA for the CDR3: TGTGCCAGCAGGGTGGGACAGGGGGCGGTCGGGGAGCTGTTTTTT. The chain combines TRBV27 with TRBJ2-2; TRBD1 aligns across 12 bases. The CDR3 totals 15 residues. Germline loops: CDR1 MNHEY, CDR2 SMNVEV (reference sequence). With 6 bases clipped from V and 7 bases from J, the junction kept 6 bases outside the gene matches.

This clonotype was recorded at least ten times. V is TRBV9 and J is TRBJ2-1, with D unresolved. Germline loops: CDR1 SGDLS, CDR2 YYNGEE. V was cut by 6 bases and J by 0 bases, with 10 bases left in between. The CDR3 totals 14 residues. The CDR3 DNA follows: TGTGCCAGCACGCCTGGGGACTCCTACAATGAGCAGTTCTTC. Encoded protein: CASTPGDSYNEQFF.

This clonotype has at least ten counts. V usage is TRBV6-1 and J usage is TRBJ2-7; 10 bases are a match to TRBD2. Germline V lookup: CDR1 MNHNS, CDR2 SASEGT. The CDR3 has 15 amino acids. The V segment lost 7 bases and the J segment 5 bases; nucleotides outside the gene matches: 11. The CDR3 reads CASKEREGLLDEQYF. For the CDR3, the DNA is TGTGCCAGCAAGGAGCGGGAGGGCCTATTGGACGAGCAGTACTTC.

This clonotype has at least ten counts. J is TRBJ1-5 and V is TRBV7-6; D possibly corresponds to TRBD1 (5 bases). In germline, CDR1 is SGHVS, CDR2 FNYEAQ. V was clipped by 4 bases and J by 9 bases, with 19 bases between them. CDR3 length: 15 residues. The CDR3 sequence is CASSSRGGGLGPQHF. As DNA, the CDR3 is TGTGCCAGCAGCTCTAGGGGTGGGGGACTCGGGCCCCAGCATTTT. Full variable domain (remainder filled in from reference TRBV7-6 and TRBJ1-5): GAGVSQSPRYKVTKRGQDVALRCDPISGHVSLYWYRQALGQGPEFLTYFNYEAQQDKSGLPNDRFSAERPEGSISTLTIQRTEQRDSAMYRCASSSRGGGLGPQHFGDGTRLSIL.

This clonotype occurred many times. This chain joins TRBV7-9 and TRBJ2-3, with 7 bases that match TRBD2. Looked up from germline, CDR1 is SEHNR and CDR2 is FQNEAQ (reference sequence). This CDR3 has 15 residues. The V gene end was trimmed by 5 bases and the J gene end by 2 bases; junction bases not matched to a gene: 7. CDR3 loop: CASSALAASTDTQYF. The CDR3 DNA reads as TGTGCCAGCAGCGCTCTAGCGGCCTCCACAGATACGCAGTATTTT.

This clonotype was detected many times. The rearrangement links TRBV13 to TRBJ1-1; D may be TRBD1 (6 bases). CDR3 length equals 12 residues. Germline lookup yields CDR1 PRHDT and CDR2 FYEKMQ (reference sequence). V was pared by 5 bases and J by 5 bases, with 9 bases between. CDR3 sequence: CASSPGTTEAFF. The CDR3 nucleotides read TGTGCCAGCAGCCCCGGGACAACTGAAGCTTTCTTT.

This clonotype occurred many times. The rearrangement links TRBV27 to TRBJ2-2; D uncertain. Germline assignment: CDR1 MNHEY and CDR2 SMNVEV (reference sequence). This CDR3 is built from 15 residues. The V end lost 6 bases, the J end lost 0 bases, and 11 bases lay between the germline ends. The CDR3 loop reads CASSPDIANTGELFF. Here the CDR3 DNA reads TGTGCCAGCAGCCCAGACATAGCGAACACCGGGGAGCTGTTTTTT.

This clonotype was detected many times. This rearrangement joins TRBV13 to TRBJ1-1; unclear D gene. Germline V gene lookup returns CDR1 PRHDT and CDR2 FYEKMQ (reference sequence). CDR3 length equals 12 residues. The germline V and J ends were trimmed by 8 bases and 2 bases, with 9 bases remaining between them. The chain's CDR3 is CASSGENTEAFF. CDR3 nucleotides: TGTGCCAGCTCCGGGGAAAACACTGAAGCTTTCTTT.

This clonotype was recorded at least ten times. The chain uses TRBV10-3 and TRBJ2-7, with TRBD2 identical over 7 bases. With 11 bases clipped from V and 2 bases from J, the junction kept 6 bases outside the gene matches. In germline, CDR1 is ENHRY, CDR2 SYGVKD. This CDR3 comprises 12 residues. The CDR3 is CAVGLVAYEQYF. As DNA, the CDR3 is TGTGCCGTCGGACTAGTGGCCTACGAGCAGTACTTC.

This clonotype was seen at least ten times. The V call is TRBV3-1, the J call TRBJ2-3; 9 nucleotides align to TRBD2. Unmatched junction bases numbered 15, after V lost 1 base and J lost 4 bases. The CDR3 is 19 residues long. Germline V gives CDR1 LGHDT, CDR2 YNNKEL (reference sequence). In DNA form, the CDR3 reads TGTGCCAGCAGCCAAGGTTCCCCGTGGCGGGAGGGTGAGCCAGATACGCAGTATTTT. It encodes CASSQGSPWREGEPDTQYF.

This clonotype occurred a few times. V and J are TRBV12-3 or TRBV12-4 and TRBJ2-7; a weak D match, TRBD1 (6 bases). CDR3 length: 14 amino acids. V dropped 4 bases and J dropped 5 bases, with 15 bases sitting between them. This CDR3 is CASSSTGPGDEQYF. The CDR3 DNA reads TGTGCCAGCAGTTCTACAGGGCCCGGGGACGAGCAGTACTTC.

This clonotype was seen repeatedly, ten times or more. V and J are TRBV9 and TRBJ2-3, with D uncertain. V was pared by 4 bases and J by 6 bases, with 12 bases between. CDR1 and CDR2 (germline): SGDLS, YYNGEE. The CDR3 is 13 residues long. CDR3 region: CASSFLLGDTQYF. Written as DNA, the CDR3 is TGTGCCAGCAGCTTCCTGTTGGGTGATACGCAGTATTTT. The full variable domain, rest sourced from reference TRBV9 and TRBJ2-3, is DSGVTQTPKHLITATGQRVTLRCSPRSGDLSVYWYQQSLDQGLQFLIQYYNGEERAKGNILERFSAQQFPDLHSELNLSSLELGDSALYFCASSFLLGDTQYFGPGTRLTVL.

This clonotype was observed many times. The V and J genes are TRBV23-1 and TRBJ2-4, with D possibly TRBD2 on 6 matching bases. TRBV23-1 is an ORF; its function is uncertain. CDR3 length: 12 amino acids. With 4 bases removed from V and 10 bases from J, the gap between germline ends came to 11 bases. CDR3 residues: CASSPGGRIQYF. The CDR3 DNA reads as TGCGCCAGCAGTCCCGGGGGACGGATTCAGTACTTC.

Remarks on this clonotype: This may be a read error: a much more frequent sequence differs by one nucleotide. This chain links TRBV7-9 with TRBJ2-3, with a weak D call TRBD1 (5 bases). This CDR3 has 14 amino acids. V lost 9 bases to trimming and J lost 2 bases, with 15 bases between them. Germline V gives CDR1 SEHNR, CDR2 FQNEAQ (reference sequence). The CDR3 sequence is CASYRNSDTDTQYF. CDR3 nucleotide sequence: TGTGCCAGTTACAGGAATTCGGACACAGATACGCAGTATTTT.

This clonotype was found many times. The chain joins TRBV29-1 to TRBJ2-7; tentatively, D is TRBD1 (5 bases). This CDR3 has 15 residues. V lost 1 base and J lost 5, with 18 bases in between. Germline lookup yields CDR1 SQVTM and CDR2 ANQGSEA. In nucleotides, the CDR3 is TGCAGCGTTGAAGTCTTGGCAGGGCTGGAACACGAGCAGTACTTC. Its translation: CSVEVLAGLEHEQYF.

This clonotype was counted at least ten times. The chain has TRBV6-5 and TRBJ2-7; TRBD2 matches at 12 bases. The length of the CDR3 is 16 residues. Trimming removed 2 bases from V and 4 bases from J; junction bases left unmatched: 6. CDR1 and CDR2 from the germline V gene are MNHEY and SVGAGI. CDR3 coding DNA: TGTGCCAGCAGTTACACGACTAGCGGGAGTTTATACGAGCAGTACTTC. Its protein product is CASSYTTSGSLYEQYF.

A note on this clonotype: A much bigger clone sits one base away, suggesting this may be a read error. The rearrangement links TRBV6-5 to TRBJ1-1, with D uncertain. Germline loops: CDR1 MNHEY, CDR2 SVGAGI. Trimming took 2 bases from V and 4 from J, leaving 8 bases between them. CDR3 length: 13 amino acids. CDR3 in DNA: TGTGCCAGCAGTTACAGAGCAAGCACTGAAGCTTTCTTT. Translated: CASSYRASTEAFF.